The 27 T cell receptor beta chains below all came from one sample that was sequenced in a study of cytotoxic CD8 clonotypes in ibrutinib-treated CLL. Clones were sequenced by immunoSEQ multiplex PCR, and TCRdb holds only the in-frame ones, with some missing. The sample shows about 140,000 clones, more than 75% of them seen only once. Sequenced material: PBMCs, taken after 36 months of ibrutinib treatment. These receptors were obtained from a human donor with chronic lymphocytic leukemia.

The J gene is TRBJ2-3, the V gene TRBV11-2, with D tentatively TRBD2 (6 bases). Trimming left V 5 bases short and J 1 base short, with 10 bases between. Germline values: CDR1 SGHAT, CDR2 FQNNGV. This CDR3 comprises 14 residues. CDR3 sequence: CASSPDYRTDTQYF. For the CDR3, the DNA is TGTGCCAGCAGCCCGGACTACCGCACAGATACGCAGTATTTT.

The V call is TRBV30, the J call TRBJ1-4; 9 bases fit TRBD1. Germline V gives CDR1 GTSNPN, CDR2 SVGIG (reference sequence). This CDR3 has 15 residues. J was trimmed by 6 bases and V by 1 base; bases with no gene match: 6. The CDR3 DNA is TGTGCCTGGAGTGGAACCGGGACAGGGCATGAAAAACTGTTTTTT. This encodes CAWSGTGTGHEKLFF.

The V and J genes are TRBV4-1 and TRBJ1-2, with TRBD1 as a possible D gene (5 bases). The CDR3 sequence is 15 residues long. Germline V gene data show CDR1 as MGHRA and CDR2 as YSYEKL. The ends were cut back, 0 bases at V and 4 bases at J, with 12 bases in the middle. The CDR3, as DNA: TGCGCCAGCAGCCAAGACACCTTGGGGGTCTATGGCTACACCTTC. It encodes CASSQDTLGVYGYTF.

This rearrangement joins TRBV7-2 to TRBJ1-1; no clear D gene. CDR3 length: 12 residues. Germline CDR1 and CDR2: SGHTA and FQGNSA. V lost 5 bases to trimming and J lost 11 bases, with 15 bases between them. CDR3 in DNA: TGTGCCAGCAGCCCGGACCTTATTCGGGCTTTCTTT. It is translated as CASSPDLIRAFF. Filled out from reference TRBV7-2 and TRBJ1-1, the complete variable domain reads GAGVSQSPSNKVTEKGKDVELRCDPISGHTALYWYRQSLGQGLEFLIYFQGNSAPDKSGLPSDRFSAERTGGSVSTLTIQRTQQEDSAVYLCASSPDLIRAFFGQGTRLTVV.

This chain links TRBV13 with TRBJ1-6, with D uncertain. The CDR3 is 14 amino acids. Looked up from germline, CDR1 is PRHDT and CDR2 is FYEKMQ (reference sequence). Trimming cost V 2 bases and J 7 bases, with 9 bases left between them. CDR3 region: CASSLPPTNSPLHF. CDR3 coding DNA: TGTGCCAGCAGCTTACCTCCGACCAATTCACCCCTCCACTTT.

The rearrangement uses TRBV10-2 and TRBJ1-5; D perhaps matches TRBD1 (5 bases). V lost 3 bases to trimming and J lost 0 bases, with 15 bases between them. The CDR3 is 17 residues long. Germline loops: CDR1 WSHSY, CDR2 SAAADI. The CDR3 spells CASSDEQGPYSNQPQHF. As DNA, the CDR3 is TGCGCCAGCAGTGATGAGCAGGGCCCCTATAGCAATCAGCCCCAGCATTTT.

V gene TRBV6-4 combines with J gene TRBJ1-1; D possibly corresponds to TRBD1 (5 bases). The CDR3 has 15 amino acids. With 7 bases removed from V and 1 base from J, the gap between germline ends came to 16 bases. Germline V gene sequence: CDR1 MRHNA, CDR2 SNTAGT. The CDR3 reads CASKRTSTENTEAFF. DNA of the CDR3: TGTGCCAGCAAAAGAACCTCGACAGAGAACACTGAAGCTTTCTTT.

The gene calls are TRBV14 and TRBJ2-7, with D perhaps TRBD2 (5 bases). Trimming removed 0 bases at V and 3 bases at J, with 6 bases between. Germline-derived CDR1 and CDR2 are SGHDN and FVKESK. This CDR3 is 13 amino acids long. The CDR3 nucleotides are TGTGCCAGCAGCCAAGATCGGGACTACGAGCAGTACTTC. Translation: CASSQDRDYEQYF.

This chain joins TRBV9 and TRBJ2-1, with D tentatively TRBD2 (5 bases). Trimming shortened V by 4 bases and J by 12 bases, and 20 bases separated the two germline ends. The length of the CDR3 is 14 residues. Germline CDR1 SGDLS, CDR2 YYNGEE. In DNA, the CDR3 is TGTGCCAGCAGCCCTCAAGGCTGGCGGGTCGGGCAGTTCTTC. Its translation is CASSPQGWRVGQFF.

V is TRBV18 and J is TRBJ2-2; no reliable D call. V was cut by 3 bases and J by 4 bases, with 15 bases left in between. The germline V gene encodes CDR1 KGHSH and CDR2 LQKENI. The CDR3 is 16 amino acids. The CDR3 region is CASSPLDTWLTGELFF. The CDR3 coding sequence is TGTGCCAGCTCACCCCTCGACACCTGGCTCACCGGGGAGCTGTTTTTT.

The chain has TRBV19 and TRBJ2-1; 8 bases align to TRBD1. Germline loops: CDR1 LNHDA, CDR2 SQIVND (reference sequence). CDR3 length: 13 amino acids. V lost 5 bases, J lost 6 bases, and 3 bases stayed unmatched. Here the CDR3 DNA reads TGTGCCAGTAGTGTGGGACAGGCCAATGAGCAGTTCTTC. It specifies CASSVGQANEQFF. The entire variable domain, with the rest obtained from reference TRBV19 and TRBJ2-1, is as follows: DGGITQSPKYLFRKEGQNVTLSCEQNLNHDAMYWYRQDPGQGLRLIYYSQIVNDFQKGDIAEGYSVSREKKESFPLTVTSAQKNPTAFYLCASSVGQANEQFFGPGTRLTVL.

This clone was seen a single time. As DNA, the CDR3 is TGTGCCAGCAGCTCACCGGGACGATATTCACCCCTCCACTTT. Translation: CASSSPGRYSPLHF. V gene TRBV7-8 combines with J gene TRBJ1-6; tentative D call: TRBD1 (5 bases). Trimming took off 4 bases at V and 8 bases at J, with 12 bases between the two ends. The germline V gene has CDR1 SGHVS and CDR2 FQNEAQ. The CDR3 sequence is 14 residues long.

The chain employs TRBV27 and TRBJ2-1, with a weak D call TRBD1 (6 bases). Germline-derived CDR1 and CDR2 are MNHEY and SMNVEV (reference sequence). Trimming left V 5 bases short and J 0 bases short, with 20 bases between. The CDR3 contains 18 residues. Written as DNA, the CDR3 is TGTGCCAGCAGTGCGTTGACAGGAACTCTTAGCTCCTACAATGAGCAGTTCTTC. Protein product: CASSALTGTLSSYNEQFF.

This sequence joins TRBV5-1 and TRBJ1-1; the match to TRBD1 covers 7 bases. This CDR3 spans 14 amino acids. J lost 2 bases, V lost 4 bases, and 5 bases had no gene match. In germline, CDR1 is SGHRS, CDR2 YFSETQ. The CDR3 region has the DNA TGCGCCAGCAGCACTGGGACAGACAACACTGAAGCTTTCTTT. It encodes CASSTGTDNTEAFF.

J is TRBJ2-5 and V is TRBV30, with D possibly being TRBD1 (6 bases). The CDR3 totals 12 residues. Trimming took off 3 bases at V and 5 bases at J, with 10 bases between the two ends. Germline V gene data show CDR1 as GTSNPN and CDR2 as SVGIG (reference sequence). This CDR3 is CAWRGAGETQYF. The CDR3 DNA sequence: TGTGCCTGGAGGGGGGCCGGTGAGACCCAGTACTTC.

A word on this clone: Other DNA sequences in this specimen translate into the identical CDR3. The chain carries TRBV7-3 and TRBJ2-3; no definite D call. The CDR3 runs to 12 residues. Trimming shortened V by 4 bases and J by 2 bases, and 4 bases separated the two germline ends. Germline-derived CDR1 and CDR2 are SGHTA and FQGTGA. The CDR3 sequence: CASSSSTDTQYF. In DNA, the CDR3 is TGTGCCAGCAGCTCCTCCACAGATACGCAGTATTTT. Full variable domain (remainder filled in from reference TRBV7-3 and TRBJ2-3): GAGVSQTPSNKVTEKGKYVELRCDPISGHTALYWYRQSLGQGPEFLIYFQGTGAADDSGLPNDRFFAVRPEGSVSTLKIQRTERGDSAVYLCASSSSTDTQYFGPGTRLTVL.

The chain is built from TRBV13 and TRBJ1-2; D is unclear. The germline V and J ends were trimmed by 5 bases and 6 bases, with 10 bases remaining between them. Germline CDR1 reads PRHDT; CDR2 reads FYEKMQ (reference sequence). This CDR3 has 12 residues. The CDR3 DNA reads as TGTGCCAGCAGCCGGTCCGTGGATGGCTACACCTTC. Protein sequence: CASSRSVDGYTF. The variable domain in full, completed from reference TRBV13 and TRBJ1-2, reads AAGVIQSPRHLIKEKRETATLKCYPIPRHDTVYWYQQGPGQDPQFLISFYEKMQSDKGSIPDRFSAQQFSDYHSELNMSSLELGDSALYFCASSRSVDGYTFGSGTRLTVV.

The J gene is TRBJ2-7, the V gene TRBV4-1; no clear D. Trimming took 4 bases from V and 6 from J, leaving 16 bases between them. Germline assignment: CDR1 MGHRA and CDR2 YSYEKL. There are 14 residues in the CDR3. The CDR3 loop reads CASSPLPRASEQYF. The CDR3 DNA is TGCGCCAGCAGCCCGCTACCCCGGGCTTCCGAGCAGTACTTC.

The rearrangement links TRBV11-2 to TRBJ1-1; D is unclear. Trimming stripped 4 bases from V and 7 bases from J, with 7 bases between. This CDR3 region has 11 residues. Germline assignment: CDR1 SGHAT and CDR2 FQNNGV. This CDR3 is CASSSGLEAFF. The CDR3 DNA reads as TGTGCCAGCAGCTCCGGGCTTGAAGCTTTCTTT.

This clone was seen only once. This chain links TRBV6-1 with TRBJ1-3; D may be TRBD1 (5 bases). The CDR3 extends over 14 amino acids. V was pared by 7 bases and J by 3 bases, with 13 bases between. CDR1 is MNHNS and CDR2 is SASEGT in the germline V gene. Here the CDR3 reads CASNNQGYGNTIYF. The CDR3 nucleotides read TGTGCCAGCAACAATCAGGGTTATGGAAACACCATATATTTT.

V gene TRBV28 combines with J gene TRBJ2-3, with D possibly TRBD1 on 6 matching bases. Trimming cost V 3 bases and J 1 base, with 17 bases left between them. This CDR3 spans 17 amino acids. The germline V gene encodes CDR1 MDHEN and CDR2 SYDVKM. The CDR3 DNA sequence: TGTGCCAGCAGTTTGTTAACAGGGCGTTTCGGCACAGATACGCAGTATTTT. Its protein product is CASSLLTGRFGTDTQYF.

The V gene is TRBV5-6, the J gene TRBJ1-3; D unresolved. Germline-derived CDR1 and CDR2 are SGHDT and YYEEEE. The CDR3 covers 15 residues. The V end was cut by 0 bases, the J end by 1 base, with 8 bases between. The CDR3 spells CASSLGTQSGNTIYF. The CDR3 DNA reads as TGTGCCAGCAGCTTGGGGACTCAGTCTGGAAACACCATATATTTT.

The genes are TRBV18 and TRBJ2-3, with 7 bases that match TRBD2. The CDR3 is made up of 13 amino acids. Germline CDR1 and CDR2: KGHSH and LQKENI. The junction had 4 bases not matched to a gene; V was cut back by 3 bases and J by 7 bases. The CDR3 coding sequence is TGTGCCAGCTCACCGGGGAGGGAGAATACGCAGTATTTT. Encoded protein: CASSPGRENTQYF.

This chain connects TRBV5-8 to TRBJ2-3; D is perhaps TRBD1 (5 bases). Looked up from germline, CDR1 is SGHTS and CDR2 is YDEGEE. CDR3 length: 15 residues. V lost 4 bases and J 7 bases, leaving 19 bases between the germline ends. Written as DNA, the CDR3 is TGTGCCAGCAGCCAGGACCCTCCAGGGTGGTATACGCAGTATTTT. Residues: CASSQDPPGWYTQYF.

The V call is TRBV12-5, the J call TRBJ2-2; a weak D match, TRBD1 (5 bases). Germline CDR1 and CDR2: LGHNT and FRNRAP. Trimming cost V 5 bases and J 7 bases, with 11 bases left between them. The CDR3 consists of 13 residues. The DNA for the CDR3 is TGTGCTAGTGGTCTTGGGGCTTACGGGGAGCTGTTTTTT. It is translated as CASGLGAYGELFF. The complete variable domain, with remaining parts taken from reference TRBV12-5 and TRBJ2-2, reads DARVTQTPRHKVTEMGQEVTMRCQPILGHNTVFWYRQTMMQGLELLAYFRNRAPLDDSGMPKDRFSAEMPDATLATLKIQPSEPRDSAVYFCASGLGAYGELFFGEGSRLTVL.

CDR3 protein: CASSPTPWTGRTQPQHF. Here the CDR3 DNA reads TGTGCCAGCAGCCCAACCCCCTGGACAGGGAGGACTCAGCCCCAGCATTTT. The chain carries TRBV7-2 and TRBJ1-5, with 8 bases that match TRBD1. This CDR3 has 17 amino acids. J gave up 6 bases and V 5 bases, and 15 bases lay outside the gene matches. Germline assignment: CDR1 SGHTA and CDR2 FQGNSA.

The rearrangement joins TRBV7-9 to TRBJ2-1; D is possibly TRBD1 or TRBD2 (5 bases each). This CDR3 is 16 amino acids long. CDR1 SEHNR and CDR2 FQNEAQ come from the germline V gene (reference sequence). V lost 0 bases to trimming and J lost 0 bases, with 9 bases between them. CDR3 protein: CASSLAPGSSYNEQFF. The CDR3 DNA sequence: TGTGCCAGCAGCTTAGCCCCAGGGAGCTCCTACAATGAGCAGTTCTTC.